Listed below are T cell receptor beta chains from one sample, sequenced in a study of control samples from healthy donors and cancer patients. TCRdb keeps only in-frame clones here, not all; method: immunoSEQ multiplex PCR. The sample lists 130,000 to 150,000 clones, about 94% seen once, with 14% in the top ten. The sequenced material came from PBMCs. Source of these receptors: a man aged 55-75 years with colorectal cancer. Each CDR3 is given without its conserved first and last residue.

V: TRBV6-5
CDR3: ASSYSRGAMDYEQY

V: TRBV6-5
CDR3: ASRPGQTVGEQF

V: TRBV5-6
CDR3: ASSPRRETQY

V: TRBV3-1/TRBV3-2
CDR3: ASSQTTGAAGYT

V: TRBV30
CDR3: AWSLGQGYTEAF

V: TRBV11-2
CDR3: ASSLDRRSYEQY

V: TRBV3-1/TRBV3-2
CDR3: ASSQDQSLGQPQH

V: TRBV6-5
CDR3: ASSIWDATNEKLF

V: TRBV28
CDR3: ASSLRGDRRAEAF

V: TRBV11-2
CDR3: ASSLERAPYNSPLH

V: TRBV30
CDR3: AWRDSGNTIY

V: TRBV6-4
CDR3: ASRGDRGKTYEQY

V: TRBV5-1
CDR3: ASSWTETYNSPLH

V: TRBV6-5
CDR3: ASRGDRVGTDTQY

V: TRBV25-1
CDR3: ASSADVRTEAF

V: TRBV19
CDR3: ATPGQLNTEAF

V: TRBV9
CDR3: ASSVTTLSTDTQY

V: TRBV5-1
CDR3: ASSLNRDSLKAF

V: TRBV19
CDR3: ASKREGQTGNTIY

V: TRBV6-6
CDR3: ASSWGRTETQY

V: TRBV12-3/TRBV12-4
CDR3: ASGYGTSSEQF

V: TRBV2
CDR3: ASGGQPAEAF

V: TRBV29-1
CDR3: SVGGTGGDTGELF

V: TRBV19
CDR3: ASTTTSGLGANVLT

V: TRBV9
CDR3: ASSVGTYGNEQF

V: TRBV18
CDR3: ASSPSNRPGDTEAF

V: TRBV5-5
CDR3: ASSLGGETPYGYT

V: TRBV5-1
CDR3: ASSLGLVNEKLF

V: TRBV7-2
CDR3: ASSLLVGDNSPLH

V: TRBV24-1
CDR3: ATSDFGPSSNTGELF

V: TRBV5-1
CDR3: ASSWTGVLHEQF

V: TRBV20-1
CDR3: IPGRDTQY

V: TRBV9
CDR3: ASSGSTGAPEKLF

V: TRBV6-6
CDR3: ASSLLSLDRGLPISNQPQH

V: TRBV19
CDR3: ASSMGRGLANEKLF

V: TRBV19
CDR3: ASSVSGTVYNEQF

V: TRBV3-1/TRBV3-2
CDR3: ASSEYGGIFPTSEAF

V: TRBV10-2
CDR3: ASSEADRVISQPQH

V: TRBV7-2
CDR3: ASSLSVGELF

V: TRBV9
CDR3: ASSARQGTMNTEAF

V: TRBV7-2
CDR3: ASSLGGQSNQPQH

V: TRBV4-3
CDR3: ASSRASGTSYEQY